This T cell receptor beta chain comes out of a study of vaccination and CD4 T cells after COVID-19. Study-wide background: Stimulation used overlapping spike peptides from SARS-CoV-2, HCoV-NL63, HCoV-OC43 and HCoV-229E.

Treatment noted: roughly nine-day PBMC culture with coronavirus spike peptide pools or control peptides (ViraFEST assay). Researchers collected the unexposed donor's CD4+ T cells before the COVID-19 pandemic (2011-2018). It was with roughly 10 IU/ml IL-2 and around 10 ug/ml peptide pools that approximately 2 million PBMCs per well were cultured. Days 3 and 7 saw half the medium swapped for fresh IL-2 medium. V lost 6 bases and J lost 1, with 15 bases in between. From germline, CDR1 is DFQATT and CDR2 SNEGSKA (reference sequence). The CDR3 is 14 residues long. Scientists ran DNA taken from cultured CD4+ T cells through the Oncomine TCR Beta short-read assay for sequencing. Using the QIAamp micro DNA kit, genomic DNA was extracted from the CD4+ T cells that had been cultured. TCRdb re-derived calls from the PCR reads in MiXCR, one entry per CDR3 protein. The table includes 10,000 or so distinct CDR3 sequences, about a third detected once.

Notes on this clonotype: Its antigen is not known.

The sample was CD4+ T cells from blood, cultured in vitro. This chain joins TRBV20-1 and TRBJ1-1; possible D gene TRBD1, 6 bases. This sequence originates from a human donor in good health. CDR3 DNA sequence: TGCAGTGCCCTTCGGGGGCCAGGGAACACTGAAGCTTTCTTT. Amino acids: CSALRGPGNTEAFF.